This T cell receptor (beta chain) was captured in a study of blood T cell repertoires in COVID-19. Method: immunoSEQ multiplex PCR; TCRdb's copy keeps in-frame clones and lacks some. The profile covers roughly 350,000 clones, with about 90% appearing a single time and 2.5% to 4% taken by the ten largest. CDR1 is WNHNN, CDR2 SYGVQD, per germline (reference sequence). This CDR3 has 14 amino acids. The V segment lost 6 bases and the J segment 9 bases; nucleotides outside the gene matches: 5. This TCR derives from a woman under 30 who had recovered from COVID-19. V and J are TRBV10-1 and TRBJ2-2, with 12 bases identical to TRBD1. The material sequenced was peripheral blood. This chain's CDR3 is CASSRDRGRRELFF. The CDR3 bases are TGCGCCAGCAGCCGGGACAGGGGGCGAAGGGAGCTGTTTTTT.